A single sample is the source of the 9 T cell receptor beta chains below, sequenced in a study of blood T cell repertoires in COVID-19. The data were produced by immunoSEQ multiplex PCR, yet TCRdb's version contains in-frame clones alone and is incomplete. The sample lists tens of thousands of clones; 70% to 80% were seen once. Sequencing input: peripheral blood. These TCRs come from a man between 45 and 60 years old with active or convalescent COVID-19.

J is TRBJ1-2 and V is TRBV28; 7 bases fit TRBD1. The CDR3 loop spans 14 amino acids. The V segment lost 2 bases and the J segment 5 bases; nucleotides outside the gene matches: 5. Germline values: CDR1 MDHEN, CDR2 SYDVKM. CDR3 residues: CASSLEGGRYGYTF. As DNA, the CDR3 is TGTGCCAGCAGTTTAGAAGGGGGCCGGTATGGCTACACCTTC.

The chain links TRBV6-5 to TRBJ1-4, with D unresolved. Per germline, CDR1 MNHEY and CDR2 SVGAGI. Trimming pared 5 bases from V and 0 bases from J, leaving 10 bases between. The CDR3 spans 15 residues. The CDR3 here is CASSTDFATNEKLFF. CDR3 nucleotides: TGTGCCAGCAGTACGGACTTCGCAACTAATGAAAAACTGTTTTTT.

This clone has only a few counts. The gene calls are TRBV12-2 and TRBJ1-6; TRBD1, the table's D call, was not compared with the DNA. TRBV12-2 is tagged as a pseudogene. The CDR3 runs 19 residues. The CDR3 sequence: CASRLAVRDRTGNNSPLHF. CDR3 in DNA: TGTGCAAGTCGCTTAGCGGTTCGCGACAGGACTGGGAATAATTCACCCCTCCACTTT.

The CDR3 region has the DNA TGTGCCTGGACAGGGGGCGCAAAGACCCAGTACTTC. Its protein is CAWTGGAKTQYF. V usage is TRBV30 and J usage is TRBJ2-5; the match to TRBD1 covers 8 bases. Germline trimming cut 4 bases from V and 6 bases from J; bases unmatched to any gene: 4. CDR1 GTSNPN and CDR2 SVGIG come from the germline V gene (reference sequence). The CDR3 has 12 amino acids.

The chain employs TRBV27 and TRBJ1-4; 7 bases align to TRBD1. The ends lost 5 bases at V and 3 bases at J; junction bases unmatched: 6. This CDR3 is built from 15 residues. Germline values: CDR1 MNHEY, CDR2 SMNVEV (reference sequence). CDR3 residues: CASSQLQGSNEKLFF. The CDR3 nucleotides read TGTGCCAGCAGTCAACTACAGGGGTCTAATGAAAAACTGTTTTTT.

The rearrangement joins TRBV14 to TRBJ1-4, with 8 bases matching TRBD1. The V and J ends lost 0 bases and 7 bases, in that order; junction bases with no gene match: 7. Looked up from germline, CDR1 is SGHDN and CDR2 is FVKESK. The CDR3 is 16 residues long. DNA of the CDR3: TGTGCCAGCAGCCAAGAAAGACCGGACAGGGCTGAAAAACTGTTTTTT. This gives the protein CASSQERPDRAEKLFF.

V usage is TRBV30 and J usage is TRBJ2-7, with D maybe TRBD2 (6 bases). The CDR3 runs 13 residues. Germline V gives CDR1 GTSNPN, CDR2 SVGIG (reference sequence). Between the trimmed V and J ends, which lost 8 bases and 1 base, there was a span of 15 bases. In DNA, the CDR3 is TGTGCCACCCCCGGACTACGTTCCTACGAGCAGTACTTC. Its translation: CATPGLRSYEQYF.

The chain links TRBV6-6 to TRBJ2-7; 9 bases fit TRBD2. The CDR3 contains 14 residues. Germline assignment: CDR1 MNHNY and CDR2 SVGAGI (reference sequence). V trimming: 5 bases; J trimming: 6 bases; junction bases outside the gene matches: 8. CDR3 sequence reads: CASSGSSGKSEQYF. CDR3 coding DNA: TGTGCCAGCAGTGGATCTAGCGGGAAGAGCGAGCAGTACTTC.

The CDR3 coding sequence is TGTGCCAGCTCACCACCGGGAGGGCACACTGAAGCTTTCTTT. As protein: CASSPPGGHTEAFF. This chain joins TRBV18 and TRBJ1-1; D remains unclear. Germline CDR1 is KGHSH and CDR2 is LQKENI. This CDR3 spans 14 amino acids. The V gene lost 0 bases and the J gene lost 3 bases, with 8 bases spanning the gap.